One sample yielded the 9 T cell receptor beta chains listed below, sequenced in a study of molecular identifiers for immune sequencing clone quantification. A single record per CDR3 protein comes from TCRdb applying MiXCR to the PCR reads. The profile shows 350,000 or so distinct CDR3 sequences, roughly 23% of them singletons. The sample was naive CD8+ T cells from blood, with Jurkat cell RNA spiked in. The subset here: FACS-sorted CD8+CD4-CCR7+CD45RA+ naive T cells. The receptors derive from a human donor in good health. Some libraries in this study had Jurkat cell RNA spiked in.

There are many counts of this clonotype. The chain links TRBV27 to TRBJ2-5; D is uncertain. Trimming removed 3 bases at V and 0 bases at J, with 5 bases between. Germline-derived CDR1 and CDR2 are MNHEY and SMNVEV (reference sequence). This CDR3 contains 13 residues. The CDR3 protein is CASSFANQETQYF. In DNA form, the CDR3 reads TGTGCCAGCAGTTTTGCCAACCAAGAGACCCAGTACTTC.

This clonotype has only one observation. With a much larger clone just one base away, this may be a read error. V gene TRBV9 combines with J gene TRBJ2-2, with 8 positions matching TRBD2. The length of the CDR3 is 16 residues. The V gene's germline CDR1 is SGDLS and CDR2 YYNGEE. After removal of 3 bases from V and 3 bases from J, the junction contained 7 bases not matched to a gene. The DNA for the CDR3 is TGTGCCAGCAGCGCCCCGCCGGGGGGGTACACCGGGGAGCTGTTTTTT. Amino acid sequence: CASSAPPGGYTGELFF. Full variable domain (remainder filled in from reference TRBV9 and TRBJ2-2): DSGVTQTPKHLITATGQRVTLRCSPRSGDLSVYWYQQSLDQGLQFLIQYYNGEERAKGNILERFSAQQFPDLHSELNLSSLELGDSALYFCASSAPPGGYTGELFFGEGSRLTVL.

This clonotype was picked up many times. This chain connects TRBV3-1 to TRBJ1-1; D is possibly TRBD1 (5 bases). Germline loops: CDR1 LGHDT, CDR2 YNNKEL (reference sequence). The CDR3 has 17 residues. Trimming took 3 bases from V and 7 from J, leaving 24 bases between them. The CDR3 DNA follows: TGTGCCAGCAGCCACCGGGACGTATTGAACACTGCGGGTGAAGCTTTCTTT. It yields the protein CASSHRDVLNTAGEAFF.

The chain couples TRBV4-2 to TRBJ1-2; the match to TRBD1 covers 8 bases. The CDR3 covers 17 residues. Germline V gene lookup returns CDR1 LGHNA and CDR2 YNFKEQ. The J segment lost 2 bases and the V segment lost 1 base, leaving 9 bases of the junction unmatched. CDR3 loop: CASSQVYDRGENYGYTF. CDR3 in DNA: TGTGCCAGCAGCCAAGTGTACGACAGGGGAGAAAACTATGGCTACACCTTC.

This clonotype appeared many times. This rearrangement joins TRBV12-3 or TRBV12-4 to TRBJ2-2; D ambiguous. The CDR3 covers 12 residues. V lost 3 bases and J lost 6, with 5 bases in between. The DNA for the CDR3 is TGTGCCAGCAGTTTTCCAGCCGGGGAGCTGTTTTTT. Its protein product is CASSFPAGELFF.

With respect to this clonotype: Mismatch with germline at one junction end may stem from a read error. The chain uses TRBV11-2 and TRBJ2-7, with D tentatively TRBD2 (6 bases). The CDR3 length is 18 residues. CDR1 SGHAT and CDR2 FQNNGV come from the germline V gene. CDR3 bases: TGTGCCAGCAGCTTAGATAATCAACCGGGACTGGCCTCCTACGGGCAGTACTTC. Amino acid sequence: CASSLDNQPGLASYGQYF.

This clonotype has just a few counts. A much bigger clone sits one base away, suggesting this may be a read error. This chain uses TRBV5-4 with TRBJ2-7; D remains unclear. CDR1 and CDR2 from the germline V gene are SGHNT and YYREEE (reference sequence). CDR3 length: 13 amino acids. CDR3 residues: CASSPVGGYERYF. The DNA of the CDR3 is TGTGCCAGCAGCCCGGTGGGTGGATACGAGCGGTACTTC.

The chain recombines TRBV28 with TRBJ2-2; TRBD1 matches 8 bases. The germline CDR1 and CDR2 sequences are MDHEN and SYDVKM. Unmatched junction bases numbered 8, after V lost 4 bases and J lost 4 bases. The CDR3 covers 16 residues. The CDR3 reads CASSYGTGLITGELFF. The CDR3 bases are TGTGCCAGCAGTTACGGGACAGGACTTATCACCGGGGAGCTGTTTTTT.

This clonotype was recorded many times. The V gene is TRBV5-4, the J gene TRBJ2-1; no clear D gene. This CDR3 contains 12 residues. In germline, CDR1 is SGHNT, CDR2 YYREEE (reference sequence). V lost 4 bases and J lost 6, with 8 bases in between. The CDR3 DNA sequence: TGTGCCAGCAGCGGCGACCCCAATGAGCAGTTCTTC. This encodes CASSGDPNEQFF.